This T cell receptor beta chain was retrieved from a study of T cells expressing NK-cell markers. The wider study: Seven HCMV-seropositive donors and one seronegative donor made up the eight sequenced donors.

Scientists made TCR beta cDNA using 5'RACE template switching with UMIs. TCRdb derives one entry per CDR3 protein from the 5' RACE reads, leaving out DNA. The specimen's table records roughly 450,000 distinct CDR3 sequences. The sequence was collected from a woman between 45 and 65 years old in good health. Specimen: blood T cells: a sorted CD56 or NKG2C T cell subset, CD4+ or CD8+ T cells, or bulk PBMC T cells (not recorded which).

CDR3 loop: CASSFTRGGNNEQFF. The chain combines TRBV5-5 with TRBJ2-1; there is no DNA to check the TCRdb D call of TRBD2. Germline lookup yields CDR1 SGHKS and CDR2 YYEKEE (reference sequence). This CDR3 has 15 residues. Using reference TRBV5-5 and TRBJ2-1 for the parts outside the CDR3, the full variable domain is DAGVTQSPTHLIKTRGQQVTLRCSPISGHKSVSWYQQVLGQGPQFIFQYYEKEERGRGNFPDRFSARQFPNYSSELNVNALLLGDSALYLCASSFTRGGNNEQFFGPGTRLTVL.